Listed below are T cell receptor beta chains from one sample, sequenced in a study of T cells in Graves' hyperthyroidism and ophthalmopathy. TCRdb re-analysed the multiplex PCR reads in MiXCR, keeping a single row per CDR3 protein. The data show a few hundred thousand distinct CDR3 sequences, 14% to 15% seen once. Specimen: blood. The receptor set was obtained from a woman aged 25 to 39 with Graves' hyperthyroidism. Each CDR3 is given with its conserved first and last residue. A D gene is named only where the DNA matches it firmly. Where a row states a size, it is once, few, many or the class of an expanded clone; other rows omit it.

j_gene | d_gene | v_gene | abundance | CDR3aa | CDR3nt
TRBJ2-3 | TRBD2 | TRBV20-1 | NA | CSASGSAGVTPDTQYF | TGCAGTGCTAGTGGTTCGGCGGGGGTAACCCCAGATACGCAGTATTTT
TRBJ1-1 | NA | TRBV19 | NA | CASNRNTEAFF | TGTGCCAGTAACAGAAACACTGAAGCTTTCTTT
TRBJ2-5 | NA | TRBV2 | many | CASRDGTSYQETQYF | TGTGCCAGCAGGGATGGGACTTCGTACCAAGAGACCCAGTACTTC
TRBJ1-2 | NA | TRBV9 | many | CASSPGGRQSYGYTF | TGTGCCAGCAGCCCCGGAGGTCGGCAGAGTTATGGCTACACCTTC
TRBJ2-1 | NA | TRBV19 | many | CASSISQFSYNEQFF | TGTGCCAGTAGTATTAGTCAATTCTCCTACAATGAGCAGTTCTTC
TRBJ1-1 | NA | TRBV28 | many | CASQNGGNTEAFF | TGTGCCAGCCAAAACGGGGGGAACACTGAAGCTTTCTTT
TRBJ2-5 | NA | TRBV24-1 | NA | CATSDPSRQGVETQYF | TGTGCCACCAGTGACCCCTCGCGACAAGGGGTGGAGACCCAGTACTTC
TRBJ1-5 | NA | TRBV19 | few | CASSQGSGPQHF | TGTGCCAGTAGTCAGGGGAGTGGGCCCCAGCATTTT
TRBJ2-1 | NA | TRBV7-8 | few | CASSSDSPKYNEQFF | TGTGCCAGCAGCTCGGACTCCCCCAAGTACAATGAGCAGTTCTTC
TRBJ1-3 | NA | TRBV6-1 | many | CASSSRFLVTLSGNTIYF | TGTGCCAGCAGTTCCCGGTTCCTGGTTACCCTCTCTGGAAACACCATATATTTT
TRBJ2-2 | TRBD2 | TRBV5-5 | many | CASRTGTSGPGELFF | TGTGCCAGCAGGACCGGGACTAGCGGCCCCGGGGAGCTGTTTTTT
TRBJ2-2 | NA | TRBV3-1 | many | CASSQIASGELFF | TGTGCCAGCAGCCAAATCGCTTCCGGGGAGCTGTTTTTT
TRBJ1-5 | NA | TRBV6-1 | few | CASSRKTGYSNQPQHF | TGTGCCAGCAGTCGAAAAACAGGGTATAGCAATCAGCCCCAGCATTTT
TRBJ2-1 | NA | TRBV28 | many | CASTPGLEQFF | TGTGCCAGCACCCCAGGGCTTGAGCAGTTCTTC
TRBJ2-7 | TRBD2 | TRBV28 | few | CASSLFRTSGPYEQYF | TGTGCCAGCAGTTTATTTAGGACTAGCGGACCCTACGAGCAGTACTTC
TRBJ2-1 | TRBD2 | TRBV4-1 | NA | CASSQGGPPSGNEQFF | TGCGCCAGCAGCCAAGGGGGCCCCCCTAGCGGCAATGAGCAGTTCTTC
TRBJ2-5 | NA | TRBV20-1 | NA | CSARKPQVLKTQYF | TGCAGTGCTAGAAAGCCACAGGTCCTCAAGACCCAGTACTTC
TRBJ2-1 | NA | TRBV19 | NA | CASTQKAGRYNEQFF | TGTGCCAGTACCCAAAAGGCGGGAAGGTACAATGAGCAGTTCTTC
TRBJ2-1 | TRBD2 | TRBV7-9 | many | CASSLVFSGGSINEQFF | TGTGCCAGCAGCTTAGTTTTCTCGGGAGGGAGTATCAATGAGCAGTTCTTC
TRBJ2-3 | NA | TRBV24-1 | NA | CATSPLSGADTQYF | TGTGCCACCAGTCCCCTTTCCGGAGCAGATACGCAGTATTTT
TRBJ2-7 | NA | TRBV3-1 | many | CASSPSAGEQYF | TGTGCCAGCAGCCCCAGCGCAGGGGAGCAGTACTTC
TRBJ2-3 | NA | TRBV6-1 | NA | CASSRGRTTTLYTDTQYF | TGTGCCAGCAGCCGGGGACGAACGACGACTCTTTACACAGATACGCAGTATTTT
TRBJ1-2 | NA | TRBV18 | many | CASSPLSGHLNYGYTF | TGTGCCAGCTCACCACTGTCGGGACACCTCAACTATGGCTACACCTTC
TRBJ2-5 | TRBD2 | TRBV12-3/TRBV12-4 | NA | CASSLWGTSGSIRETQYF | TGTGCCAGCAGTTTATGGGGGACTAGCGGGAGCATCAGGGAGACCCAGTACTTC
TRBJ1-5 | NA | TRBV6-1 | NA | CASSRDALSNQPQHF | TGTGCCAGCAGTAGGGATGCCCTTAGCAATCAGCCCCAGCATTTT
TRBJ1-4 | NA | TRBV28 | NA | CASGSTGPQKLFF | TGTGCCAGCGGATCAACGGGGCCGCAAAAACTGTTTTTT
TRBJ2-7 | NA | TRBV20-1 | NA | CSARALDINYEQYF | TGCAGTGCTAGAGCCTTGGACATCAACTACGAGCAGTACTTC
TRBJ2-3 | NA | TRBV28 | many | CASKDSSSTDTQYF | TGTGCCAGCAAGGACTCTTCTAGCACAGATACGCAGTATTTT
TRBJ2-2 | TRBD2 | TRBV14 | few | CASSLTSGSVAGELFF | TGTGCCAGCAGCCTAACTAGCGGGAGTGTTGCCGGGGAGCTGTTTTTT
TRBJ2-2 | NA | TRBV6-2/TRBV6-3 | few | CAAEEMQTNTGELFF | TGTGCCGCCGAGGAGATGCAGACGAACACCGGGGAGCTGTTTTTT
TRBJ2-1 | NA | TRBV24-1 | NA | CATSEQGGSYNEQFF | TGTGCCACCAGTGAGCAGGGGGGCTCCTACAATGAGCAGTTCTTC
TRBJ1-1 | TRBD1 | TRBV5-1 | many | CASRRGHGRGTEAFF | TGCGCCAGCAGAAGGGGGCACGGGAGGGGCACTGAAGCTTTCTTT
TRBJ1-2 | NA | TRBV10-3 | NA | CAITRAGDYGYTF | TGTGCCATCACTCGGGCAGGGGACTATGGCTACACCTTC
TRBJ1-6 | TRBD1 | TRBV6-5 | NA | CASLQNRGHSPLHF | TGTGCCAGCCTCCAAAACAGGGGGCACTCACCCCTCCACTTT
TRBJ2-2 | NA | TRBV7-6 | few | CASSLVGSTANTGELFF | TGTGCCAGCAGCTTAGTTGGCAGCACCGCGAACACCGGGGAGCTGTTTTTT
TRBJ2-2 | NA | TRBV30 | NA | CARRDVKAGELFF | TGTGCCCGCCGGGACGTCAAAGCCGGGGAGCTGTTTTTT
TRBJ2-5 | TRBD1 | TRBV20-1 | many | CSARQGAMRQETQYF | TGCAGTGCCCGACAGGGGGCGATGAGACAAGAGACCCAGTACTTC
TRBJ2-7 | NA | TRBV27 | many | CASSSRTGTTYEQYF | TGTGCCAGCAGTTCCCGCACCGGGACGACCTACGAGCAGTACTTC
TRBJ2-2 | TRBD2 | TRBV11-2 | NA | CASSSRTSGRGNTGELFF | TGTGCCAGCAGCTCGAGAACTAGCGGGAGGGGTAACACCGGGGAGCTGTTTTTT
TRBJ2-3 | NA | TRBV13 | few | CASSIPGEADTQYF | TGTGCCAGCAGCATACCAGGGGAGGCAGATACGCAGTATTTT
TRBJ2-1 | NA | TRBV15 | many | CATSRARGLEQFF | TGTGCCACCAGCAGGGCTCGGGGCCTTGAGCAGTTCTTC